Below, one TCR beta chain is given with its context. Germline values: CDR1 MDHEN, CDR2 SYDVKM. The V end lost 6 bases, the J end lost 11 bases, and 18 bases lay between the germline ends. The CDR3 consists of 13 residues. The sample belongs to a study of blood T cell repertoires in COVID-19. In the study overall: Nucleic acid was either cDNA or gDNA, and it came from T cells, B-cell-depleted T cells, or PBMCs.

Original processing methods: How many nucleated cells were present was estimated from reference gene primer amplification. Produced via immunoSEQ multiplex PCR; TCRdb's table is partial and in-frame only. The V and J calls and clone size come from that table; D and trimming were worked out from the DNA. The sample carries 300,000 to 350,000 clones, 89% recorded once. Everyone who took part was about 18 to 90 years old, and they came from about two dozen US areas. Recovered status applied to Cohort 3 donors who had two consecutive negative PCRs. It also applied to those with clearance or with symptom resolution.

V gene TRBV28 combines with J gene TRBJ2-3; D not resolved. The clonotype comes from a woman aged 25 to 39 who had recovered from COVID-19. The sample comprised PBMCs or T cells enriched from blood (not recorded which). CDR3 loop: CASSPLRGGRQYF. CDR3 DNA sequence: TGTGCCAGCAGCCCCCTTCGCGGCGGTAGGCAGTATTTT.